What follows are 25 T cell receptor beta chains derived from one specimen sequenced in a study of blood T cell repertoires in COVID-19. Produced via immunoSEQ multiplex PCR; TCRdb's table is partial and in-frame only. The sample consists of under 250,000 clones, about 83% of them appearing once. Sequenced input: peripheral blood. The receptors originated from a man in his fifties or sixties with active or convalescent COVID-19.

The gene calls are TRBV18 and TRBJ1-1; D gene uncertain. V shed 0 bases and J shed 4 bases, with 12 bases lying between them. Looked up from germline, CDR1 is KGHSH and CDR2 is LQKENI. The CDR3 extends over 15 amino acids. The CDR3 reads CASSPPSPTATEAFF. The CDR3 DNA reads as TGTGCCAGCTCACCACCAAGTCCTACCGCCACTGAAGCTTTCTTT.

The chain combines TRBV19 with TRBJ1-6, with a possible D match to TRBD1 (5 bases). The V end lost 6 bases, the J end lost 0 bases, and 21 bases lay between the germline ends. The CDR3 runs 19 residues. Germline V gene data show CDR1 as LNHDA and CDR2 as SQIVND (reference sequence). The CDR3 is CASSRGTGGLSSYNSPLHF. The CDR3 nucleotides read TGTGCCAGTAGCCGCGGGACCGGAGGCTTAAGCTCCTATAATTCACCCCTCCACTTT.

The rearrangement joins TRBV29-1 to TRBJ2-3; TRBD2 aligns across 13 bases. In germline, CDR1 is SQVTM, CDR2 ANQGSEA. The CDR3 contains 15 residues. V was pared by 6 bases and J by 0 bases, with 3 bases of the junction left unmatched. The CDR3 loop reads CSVGTSGMSTDTQYF. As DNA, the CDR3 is TGCAGCGTAGGGACTAGCGGGATGAGCACAGATACGCAGTATTTT.

The chain's CDR3 is CASSQDLDSTDTQYF. The CDR3, as DNA: TGTGCCAGCAGCCAAGATTTGGACTCCACAGATACGCAGTATTTT. The chain couples TRBV3-1 (or the pseudogene TRBV3-2) to TRBJ2-3; D is perhaps TRBD2 (5 bases). V was cut by 0 bases and J by 2 bases, with 9 bases left in between. The CDR3 runs 15 residues. The germline V gene has CDR1 LGHDT and CDR2 YNNKEL (reference sequence).

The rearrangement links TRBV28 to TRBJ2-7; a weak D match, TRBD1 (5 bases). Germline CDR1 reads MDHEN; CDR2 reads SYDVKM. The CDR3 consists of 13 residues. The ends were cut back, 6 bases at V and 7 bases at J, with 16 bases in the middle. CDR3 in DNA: TGTGCCAGCAGGAGACCCCAGGGTCAAGAGCAGTACTTC. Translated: CASRRPQGQEQYF.

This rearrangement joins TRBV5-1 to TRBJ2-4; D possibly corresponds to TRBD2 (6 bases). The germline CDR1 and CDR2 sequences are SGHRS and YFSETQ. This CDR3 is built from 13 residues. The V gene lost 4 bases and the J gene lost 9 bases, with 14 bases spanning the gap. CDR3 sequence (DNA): TGCGCCAGCAGCGGAGGGGTCGGGACCATTCAGTACTTC. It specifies CASSGGVGTIQYF.

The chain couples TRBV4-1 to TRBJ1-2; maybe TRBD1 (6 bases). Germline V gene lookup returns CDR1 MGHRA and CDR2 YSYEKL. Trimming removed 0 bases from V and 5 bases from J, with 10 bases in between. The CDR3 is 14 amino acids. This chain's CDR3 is CASSQEQGRYGYTF. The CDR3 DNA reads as TGCGCCAGCAGCCAAGAACAGGGTCGGTATGGCTACACCTTC.

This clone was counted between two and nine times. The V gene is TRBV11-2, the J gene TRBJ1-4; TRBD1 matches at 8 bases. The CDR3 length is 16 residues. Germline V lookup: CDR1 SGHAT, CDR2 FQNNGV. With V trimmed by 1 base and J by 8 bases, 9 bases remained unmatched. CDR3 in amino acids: CASSLARTGINEKLFF. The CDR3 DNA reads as TGTGCCAGCAGCTTAGCAAGGACAGGGATTAACGAAAAACTGTTTTTT.

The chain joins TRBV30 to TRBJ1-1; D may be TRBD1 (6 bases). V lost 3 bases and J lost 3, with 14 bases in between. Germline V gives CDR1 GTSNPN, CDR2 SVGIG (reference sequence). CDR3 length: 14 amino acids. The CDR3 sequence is CAWRGQGAYTEAFF. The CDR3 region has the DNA TGTGCCTGGAGGGGACAAGGGGCGTACACTGAAGCTTTCTTT.

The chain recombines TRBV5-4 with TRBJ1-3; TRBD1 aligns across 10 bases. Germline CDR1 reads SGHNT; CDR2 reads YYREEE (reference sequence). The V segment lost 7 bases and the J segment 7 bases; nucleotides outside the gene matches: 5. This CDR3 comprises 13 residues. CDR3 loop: CASGQGEPNTIYF. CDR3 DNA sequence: TGTGCCAGCGGACAGGGGGAACCCAACACCATATATTTT.

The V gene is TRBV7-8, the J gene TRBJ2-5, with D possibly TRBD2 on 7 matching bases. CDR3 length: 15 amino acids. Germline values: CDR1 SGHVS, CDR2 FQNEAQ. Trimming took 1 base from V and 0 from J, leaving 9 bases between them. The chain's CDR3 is CASSLVGGHQETQYF. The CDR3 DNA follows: TGTGCCAGCAGCTTAGTGGGGGGGCACCAAGAGACCCAGTACTTC.

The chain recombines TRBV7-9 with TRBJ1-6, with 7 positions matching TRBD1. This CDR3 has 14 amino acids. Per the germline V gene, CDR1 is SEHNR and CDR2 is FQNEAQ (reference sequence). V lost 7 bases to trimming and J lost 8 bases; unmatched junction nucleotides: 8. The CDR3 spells CASTGDSGYSPLHF. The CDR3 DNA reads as TGTGCCAGCACCGGGGACAGTGGATATTCACCCCTCCACTTT.

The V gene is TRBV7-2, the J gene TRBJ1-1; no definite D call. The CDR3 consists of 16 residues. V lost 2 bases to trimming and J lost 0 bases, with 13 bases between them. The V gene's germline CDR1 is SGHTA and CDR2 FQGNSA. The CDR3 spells CASSLHTLSMNTEAFF. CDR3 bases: TGTGCCAGCAGCTTACATACATTATCCATGAACACTGAAGCTTTCTTT.

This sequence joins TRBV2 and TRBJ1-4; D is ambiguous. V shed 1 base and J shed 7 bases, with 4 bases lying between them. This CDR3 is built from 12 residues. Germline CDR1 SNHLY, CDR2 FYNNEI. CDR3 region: CASSEESEKLFF. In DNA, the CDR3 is TGTGCCAGCAGTGAAGAGAGTGAAAAACTGTTTTTT.

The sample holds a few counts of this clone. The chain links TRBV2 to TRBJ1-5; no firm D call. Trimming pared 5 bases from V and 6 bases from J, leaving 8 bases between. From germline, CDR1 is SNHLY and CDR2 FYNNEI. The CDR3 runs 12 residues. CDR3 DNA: TGTGCCAGCAGTCAACTTCTTCAGCCCCAGCATTTT. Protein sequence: CASSQLLQPQHF.

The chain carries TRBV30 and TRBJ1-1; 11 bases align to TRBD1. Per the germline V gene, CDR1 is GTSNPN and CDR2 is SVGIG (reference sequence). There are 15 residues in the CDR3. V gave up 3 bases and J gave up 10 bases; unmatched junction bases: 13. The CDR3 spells CAWSFSRGTGGSAFF. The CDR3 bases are TGTGCCTGGAGCTTCAGTAGGGGGACAGGGGGTTCAGCTTTCTTT.

Written as DNA, the CDR3 is TGTGCCAGCAGCTCCATGACTCGCGGGGGGGCCGGGGAGCTGTTTTTT. Translation gives CASSSMTRGGAGELFF. The chain couples TRBV7-8 to TRBJ2-2, with 9 bases matching TRBD2. Germline V gene sequence: CDR1 SGHVS, CDR2 FQNEAQ. V was pared by 4 bases and J by 6 bases, with 9 bases of the junction left unmatched. The CDR3 sequence is 16 residues long.

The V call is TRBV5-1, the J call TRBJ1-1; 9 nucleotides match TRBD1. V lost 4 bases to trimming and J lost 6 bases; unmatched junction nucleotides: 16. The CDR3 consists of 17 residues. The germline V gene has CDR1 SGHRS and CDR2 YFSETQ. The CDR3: CASSGIFLQGAQSEAFF. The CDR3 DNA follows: TGCGCCAGCAGCGGTATATTCTTACAGGGGGCGCAGTCTGAAGCTTTCTTT.

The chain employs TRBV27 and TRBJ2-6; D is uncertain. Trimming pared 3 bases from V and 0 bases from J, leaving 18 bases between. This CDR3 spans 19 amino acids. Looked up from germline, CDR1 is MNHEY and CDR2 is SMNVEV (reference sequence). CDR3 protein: CASSLIRYRPSSGANVLTF. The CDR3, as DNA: TGTGCCAGCAGTTTGATCAGATACCGCCCTAGCTCTGGGGCCAACGTCCTGACTTTC.

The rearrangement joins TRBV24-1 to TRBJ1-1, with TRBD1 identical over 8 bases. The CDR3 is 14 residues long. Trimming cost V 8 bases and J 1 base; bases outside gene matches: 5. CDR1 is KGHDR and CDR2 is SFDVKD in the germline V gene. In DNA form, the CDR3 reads TGTGCCACCAATAGGACAGGGACGAACACTGAAGCTTTCTTT. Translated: CATNRTGTNTEAFF.

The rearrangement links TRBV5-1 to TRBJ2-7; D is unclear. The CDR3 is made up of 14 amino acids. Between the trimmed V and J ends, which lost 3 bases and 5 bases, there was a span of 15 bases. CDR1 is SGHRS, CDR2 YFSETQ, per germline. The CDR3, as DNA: TGCGCCAGCAGCTCGAATATCCAGGTAAACGAGCAGTACTTC. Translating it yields CASSSNIQVNEQYF.

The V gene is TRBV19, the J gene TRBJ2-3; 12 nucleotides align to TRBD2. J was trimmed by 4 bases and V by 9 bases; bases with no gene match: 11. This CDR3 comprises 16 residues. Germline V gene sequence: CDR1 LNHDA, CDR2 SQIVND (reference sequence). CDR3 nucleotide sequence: TGTGCCAGCACCCGGCGACTAGCGGGGGACCCAGATACGCAGTATTTT. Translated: CASTRRLAGDPDTQYF.

Written as DNA, the CDR3 is TGTGCCAGCAGCGTAAGGGGATCTCCTAGCACAGATACGCAGTATTTT. Amino acids: CASSVRGSPSTDTQYF. The chain links TRBV9 to TRBJ2-3; weak D call: TRBD1 (5 bases). The germline V gene has CDR1 SGDLS and CDR2 YYNGEE. V lost 1 base, J lost 0 bases, and 12 bases lay in between. The length of the CDR3 is 16 residues.

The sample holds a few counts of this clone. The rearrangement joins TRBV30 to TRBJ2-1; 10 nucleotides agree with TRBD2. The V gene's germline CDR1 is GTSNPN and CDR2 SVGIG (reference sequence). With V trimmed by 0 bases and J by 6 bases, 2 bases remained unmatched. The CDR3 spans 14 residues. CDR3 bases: TGTGCCTGGAGTGTTACTAGCGGGATCAATGAGCAGTTCTTC. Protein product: CAWSVTSGINEQFF. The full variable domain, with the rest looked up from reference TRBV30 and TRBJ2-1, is SQTIHQWPATLVQPVGSPLSLECTVEGTSNPNLYWYRQAAGRGLQLLFYSVGIGQISSEVPQNLSASRPQDRQFILSSKKLLLSDSGFYLCAWSVTSGINEQFFGPGTRLTVL.

The CDR3 sequence is CASGWSPGLSEQYF. CDR3 coding DNA: TGTGCCAGCGGTTGGAGTCCAGGGTTAAGCGAGCAGTACTTC. The chain has TRBV7-9 and TRBJ2-7, with a possible D match to TRBD1 (5 bases). Trimming removed 8 bases from V and 6 bases from J, with 20 bases in between. The CDR3 contains 14 residues. The germline V gene encodes CDR1 SEHNR and CDR2 FQNEAQ (reference sequence).